The 24 T cell receptor beta chains below were found in one sample sequenced in a study of cytomegalovirus exposure and HLA in healthy donors. Generated by immunoSEQ multiplex PCR, the TCRdb table keeps only in-frame clones and is missing some. The sample carries under 150,000 clones, almost 90% recorded once. Sample: PBMCs. All receptors derive from a woman aged 18-29 years in good health and CMV-seropositive.

This clone was seen more than once but under ten times. The chain has TRBV4-2 and TRBJ2-2, with 9 nucleotides matching TRBD1. The trim removed 4 bases at V and 1 base at J, leaving 1 base unmatched. This CDR3 region has 15 residues. CDR1 is LGHNA, CDR2 YNFKEQ, per germline. The CDR3 nucleotides are TGTGCCAGCAGCCCGGGACAGGGGAACACCGGGGAGCTGTTTTTT. Residues: CASSPGQGNTGELFF.

The chain couples TRBV27 to TRBJ2-7, with 15 nucleotides matching TRBD2. Per germline, CDR1 MNHEY and CDR2 SMNVEV (reference sequence). The CDR3 loop spans 17 amino acids. The J segment lost 5 bases and the V segment lost 5 bases, leaving 10 bases of the junction unmatched. The CDR3 region is CASSVGTSGRIRHEQYF. The CDR3, as DNA: TGTGCCAGCAGTGTCGGGACTAGCGGGAGGATTCGCCACGAGCAGTACTTC.

The chain couples TRBV6-5 to TRBJ1-2; D is perhaps TRBD1 (5 bases). V shed 6 bases and J shed 6 bases, with 14 bases lying between them. The CDR3 spans 13 residues. Per germline, CDR1 MNHEY and CDR2 SVGAGI. In nucleotides, the CDR3 is TGTGCCAGCAGCGCCTTCGGGACTCATGGCTACACCTTC. Translation: CASSAFGTHGYTF.

As regards this clone: One end of the junction varies from germline; a read error may be responsible. The V gene is TRBV5-4, the J gene TRBJ2-7; D is tentatively TRBD1 or TRBD2 (5 bases each). The CDR3 loop spans 15 amino acids. Germline CDR1 and CDR2: SGHNT and YYREEE (reference sequence). CDR3 nucleotide sequence: TGTGCCAGCAGATTGGACATTGGGAGCTCCTACGAGCAGTACTTC. It specifies CASRLDIGSSYEQYF. Based on the CDR3 plus reference TRBV5-4 and TRBJ2-7, the full variable domain is ETGVTQSPTHLIKTRGQQVTLRCSSQSGHNTVSWYQQALGQGPQFIFQYYREEENGRGNFPPRFSGLQFPNYSSELNVNALELDDSALYLCASRLDIGSSYEQYFGPGTRLTVT.

This clone was detected once. The chain has TRBV4-1 and TRBJ1-2; TRBD1 might be the D (6 bases). Per the germline V gene, CDR1 is MGHRA and CDR2 is YSYEKL. V dropped 4 bases and J dropped 6 bases, with 21 bases sitting between them. The CDR3 sequence is 16 residues long. The CDR3 spells CASSRSQGLDLDGYTF. As DNA, the CDR3 is TGCGCCAGCAGCCGGTCACAGGGTCTAGATCTGGATGGCTACACCTTC.

The chain has TRBV10-3 and TRBJ2-2, with 9 nucleotides matching TRBD1. The CDR3 is 16 amino acids. With V trimmed by 4 bases and J by 0 bases, 3 bases remained unmatched. Germline V CDR1 and CDR2: ENHRY, SYGVKD. CDR3 protein: CAISVRTGANTGELFF. The CDR3, as DNA: TGTGCCATCAGTGTAAGGACAGGGGCGAACACCGGGGAGCTGTTTTTT.

A single count supports this clone. J is TRBJ2-5 and V is TRBV4-1, with 9 bases fitting TRBD1. The CDR3 consists of 18 residues. Per the germline V gene, CDR1 is MGHRA and CDR2 is YSYEKL. Trimming cost V 3 bases and J 4 bases; bases outside gene matches: 15. As DNA, the CDR3 is TGCGCCAGCAGCCAGGTATTTTCCGGGACAGGGTCGCGAGAGACCCAGTACTTC. Translating gives CASSQVFSGTGSRETQYF.

The V call is TRBV6-1, the J call TRBJ2-1, with D tentatively TRBD2 (5 bases). Germline CDR1 and CDR2: MNHNS and SASEGT. This CDR3 comprises 13 residues. Trimming cost V 2 bases and J 6 bases, with 8 bases left between them. The CDR3 protein is CASSERLANEQFF. CDR3 bases: TGTGCCAGCAGTGAAAGGCTAGCCAATGAGCAGTTCTTC.

This chain uses TRBV7-2 with TRBJ1-2; D gene uncertain. CDR1 SGHTA and CDR2 FQGNSA come from the germline V gene. With 2 bases removed from V and 4 bases from J, the gap between germline ends came to 8 bases. The CDR3 is 13 residues long. The CDR3 loop is CASSLPVPYGYTF. DNA for the CDR3: TGTGCCAGCAGCTTACCAGTTCCCTATGGCTACACCTTC.

The chain carries TRBV25-1 and TRBJ2-5, with TRBD2 matching 10 bases. V dropped 7 bases and J dropped 1; count of bases not matched to a gene: 15. Germline V lookup: CDR1 MGHDK, CDR2 SYGVNS. This CDR3 has 18 residues. The CDR3 sequence is CASNDFLAGDESQETQYF. The CDR3 DNA reads as TGTGCCAGCAATGATTTTCTAGCGGGAGATGAATCCCAAGAGACCCAGTACTTC.

The rearrangement links TRBV7-9 to TRBJ1-2; 8 bases match TRBD1. This CDR3 has 14 amino acids. Germline assignment: CDR1 SEHNR and CDR2 FQNEAQ (reference sequence). V shed 3 bases and J 6 bases; nucleotides not matched to a gene: 6. CDR3 residues: CASSFSDREDGYTF. Here the CDR3 DNA reads TGTGCCAGCAGCTTCTCGGACAGGGAGGATGGCTACACCTTC. The whole variable domain, filled in from reference TRBV7-9 and TRBJ1-2, reads DTGVSQNPRHKITKRGQNVTFRCDPISEHNRLYWYRQTLGQGPEFLTYFQNEAQLEKSRLLSDRFSAERPKGSFSTLEIQRTEQGDSAMYLCASSFSDREDGYTFGSGTRLTVV.

The chain links TRBV5-5 to TRBJ2-1; 7 bases are shared with TRBD2. CDR1 is SGHKS, CDR2 YYEKEE, per germline (reference sequence). The CDR3 contains 13 residues. CDR3 loop: CASSERGYNEQFF. CDR3 nucleotide sequence: TGTGCATCGAGCGAGCGGGGCTACAATGAGCAGTTCTTC.

V and J are TRBV28 and TRBJ2-1; 16 nucleotides match TRBD2. The CDR3 loop spans 23 amino acids. Looked up from germline, CDR1 is MDHEN and CDR2 is SYDVKM. V gave up 6 bases and J gave up 7 bases; unmatched junction bases: 27. The CDR3 here is CASRTPGLAGGRHGGLGPNEQFF. The CDR3 DNA sequence: TGTGCCAGCAGGACCCCGGGACTAGCGGGAGGGCGACATGGTGGTTTAGGCCCGAATGAGCAGTTCTTC.

The chain employs TRBV5-4 and TRBJ1-2, with D unclear. The V end lost 0 bases, the J end lost 3 bases, and 9 bases lay between the germline ends. The V gene's germline CDR1 is SGHNT and CDR2 YYREEE (reference sequence). This CDR3 region has 14 residues. CDR3: CASSLGGEDYGYTF. The CDR3 nucleotides read TGTGCCAGCAGCTTGGGGGGAGAGGACTATGGCTACACCTTC.

This sequence joins TRBV29-1 and TRBJ2-1; tentative D call: TRBD2 (5 bases). CDR1 is SQVTM, CDR2 ANQGSEA, per germline. This CDR3 contains 12 residues. Trimming removed 2 bases from V and 8 bases from J, with 10 bases in between. The CDR3 protein is CSVEKSGYEQFF. CDR3 DNA: TGCAGCGTTGAAAAGAGCGGATATGAGCAGTTCTTC.

The chain is built from TRBV19 and TRBJ2-1; maybe TRBD1 (6 bases). CDR3 length: 14 residues. Trimming took off 9 bases at V and 0 bases at J, with 12 bases between the two ends. Germline CDR1 and CDR2: LNHDA and SQIVND (reference sequence). The CDR3 DNA follows: TGTGCCAGCCCGGACAGTAGCTCCTACAATGAGCAGTTCTTC. Protein product: CASPDSSSYNEQFF.

The chain uses TRBV9 and TRBJ2-5; 9 bases line up with TRBD1. V gave up 0 bases and J gave up 5 bases; unmatched junction bases: 5. CDR3 size: 15 residues. Germline-derived CDR1 and CDR2 are SGDLS and YYNGEE. For the CDR3, the DNA is TGTGCCAGCAGCGTAGGACACAGGGGGCGTGAGACCCAGTACTTC. It specifies CASSVGHRGRETQYF.

The chain carries TRBV5-1 and TRBJ2-6, with 7 nucleotides matching TRBD1. J was trimmed by 1 base and V by 4 bases; bases with no gene match: 8. The CDR3 extends over 17 amino acids. Germline V CDR1 and CDR2: SGHRS, YFSETQ. For the CDR3, the DNA is TGCGCCAGCAGCCGAGGGGGCGCGTCGTCTGGGGCCAACGTCCTGACTTTC. Amino acid sequence: CASSRGGASSGANVLTF.

This clone was counted once. The chain has TRBV7-3 and TRBJ2-1; 8 bases align to TRBD2. The germline gives CDR1 SGHTA, CDR2 FQGTGA. The CDR3 contains 19 residues. V gave up 4 bases and J gave up 6 bases; unmatched junction bases: 20. CDR3 sequence reads: CASSSPGTSYRAGVNEQFF. CDR3 in DNA: TGTGCCAGCAGCTCACCCGGGACAAGCTATCGAGCGGGGGTCAATGAGCAGTTCTTC.

The gene calls are TRBV28 and TRBJ1-6; weak D call: TRBD1 (6 bases). This CDR3 has 14 residues. Germline V gene lookup returns CDR1 MDHEN and CDR2 SYDVKM. Trimming cost V 2 bases and J 11 bases, with 13 bases left between them. Here the CDR3 DNA reads TGTGCCAGCAGTTTAAGCCAGGGGACGACACCCCTCCACTTT. Translated: CASSLSQGTTPLHF.

The CDR3: CASSWDLGEKLFF. CDR3 nucleotides: TGCGCCAGCAGTTGGGACTTGGGGGAAAAACTGTTTTTT. The chain couples TRBV5-1 to TRBJ1-4, with a possible D match to TRBD1 (5 bases). Germline V lookup: CDR1 SGHRS, CDR2 YFSETQ. The V end was cut by 5 bases, the J end by 8 bases, with 13 bases between. The CDR3 runs 13 residues.

This chain connects TRBV5-5 to TRBJ2-7; 7 nucleotides agree with TRBD1. Per germline, CDR1 SGHKS and CDR2 YYEKEE (reference sequence). Unmatched junction bases numbered 8, after V lost 1 base and J lost 4 bases. The CDR3 contains 15 residues. The CDR3 loop reads CASSLLGTVGYEQYF. The CDR3 DNA is TGTGCCAGCAGCTTGCTCGGGACAGTAGGTTACGAGCAGTACTTC.

This sequence joins TRBV11-3 and TRBJ1-2; 7 bases are a match to TRBD1. Germline lookup yields CDR1 SGHNT and CDR2 YENEEA. This CDR3 has 17 amino acids. Germline trimming cut 1 base from V and 4 bases from J; bases unmatched to any gene: 12. The CDR3 protein is CASSLVRIPRGSYGYTF. The CDR3 DNA is TGTGCCAGCAGCTTAGTAAGGATTCCCAGGGGGTCCTATGGCTACACCTTC.

The chain recombines TRBV5-4 with TRBJ1-2, with a weak D call TRBD1 (5 bases). The CDR3 is 14 residues long. Trimming pared 1 base from V and 7 bases from J, leaving 14 bases between. Germline values: CDR1 SGHNT, CDR2 YYREEE (reference sequence). The CDR3 region has the DNA TGTGCCAGCAGCTTGCAGGGAACTAAGGCTGGCTACACCTTC. Translation: CASSLQGTKAGYTF. Full variable domain (remainder filled in from reference TRBV5-4 and TRBJ1-2): ETGVTQSPTHLIKTRGQQVTLRCSSQSGHNTVSWYQQALGQGPQFIFQYYREEENGRGNFPPRFSGLQFPNYSSELNVNALELDDSALYLCASSLQGTKAGYTFGSGTRLTVV.